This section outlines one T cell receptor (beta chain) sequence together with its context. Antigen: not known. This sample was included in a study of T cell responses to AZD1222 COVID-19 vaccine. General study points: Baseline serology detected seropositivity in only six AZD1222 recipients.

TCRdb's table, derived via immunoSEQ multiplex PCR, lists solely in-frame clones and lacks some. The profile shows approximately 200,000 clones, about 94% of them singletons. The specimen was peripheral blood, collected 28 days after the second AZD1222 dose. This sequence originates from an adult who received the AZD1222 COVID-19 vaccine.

The CDR3 DNA is TGCGCCAGCAGCCAAGAACAGGGCGGACAGCCCCAGCATTTT. As protein: CASSQEQGGQPQHF. The chain links TRBV4-3 to TRBJ1-5, with D possibly matching TRBD1 (6 bases). The CDR3 loop spans 14 amino acids. Trimming pared 0 bases from V and 7 bases from J, leaving 10 bases between. Germline CDR1 is LGHNA and CDR2 is YSLEER.